The clone carrying this TCR beta chain appeared many times. The data belong to a study of regulatory T cells in long-lasting Graves disease. The CDR3 has 13 amino acids. Germline-derived CDR1 and CDR2 are MDHEN and SYDVKM. With 8 bases removed from V and 4 bases from J, the gap between germline ends came to 14 bases. Relying on iRepertoire HTBI primers and Arm-PCR of CDR3 regions, the team built TCR beta libraries. TCRdb re-called the multiplex PCR reads through MiXCR, storing one row per CDR3 protein. The table lists 520,000 or so distinct CDR3 sequences, about 11% of them singletons. The time point denotes: newly diagnosed GD, antithyroid drugs for less than 3 months. The TCR library was made from RNA that had been extracted from PBMCs in TRIzol. The sample was also linked to a second study, of T cells in Graves' hyperthyroidism and ophthalmopathy.

This clonotype originated in a woman aged 30 to 39 with Graves disease. The sequencing here drew on peripheral blood mononuclear cells (PBMCs), taken at new diagnosis, from a patient treated with antithyroid drugs. This sequence joins TRBV28 and TRBJ1-1, with no clear D. CDR3 in amino acids: CASFKLRGTEAFF. Written as DNA, the CDR3 is TGTGCCAGCTTTAAGCTGCGGGGCACTGAAGCTTTCTTT.